Below, 28 T cell receptor beta chains from the same sample are listed, as sequenced in a study of T cells after yellow fever vaccination. One entry per CDR3 protein results from TCRdb running MiXCR on the 5' RACE reads. The table records under 100,000 distinct CDR3 sequences, about 6% of them present only once. This specimen was CD8+ T cells sorted from PBMCs, taken 10 days after the yellow fever booster vaccination. The source of these receptors is a young man who received the YFV17D yellow fever vaccine.

This clonotype has just a few counts. This chain links TRBV19 with TRBJ2-3, with D hard to call. CDR1 and CDR2 from the germline V gene are LNHDA and SQIVND (reference sequence). V lost 3 bases, J lost 4 bases, and 8 bases lay in between. This CDR3 spans 13 amino acids. This chain's CDR3 is CASSIVTADTQYF. For the CDR3, the DNA is TGTGCCAGTAGTATCGTAACCGCAGATACGCAGTATTTT.

This clonotype was seen at least ten times. The chain is built from TRBV12-3 or TRBV12-4 and TRBJ2-2; D perhaps matches TRBD2 (6 bases). This CDR3 contains 16 residues. V lost 7 bases and J 7 bases, leaving 22 bases between the germline ends. This CDR3 is CASTEGGPRGLGELFF. In DNA form, the CDR3 reads TGTGCCAGCACCGAGGGAGGTCCGCGGGGTCTCGGGGAGCTGTTTTTT.

This clonotype has more than one count but fewer than ten. This chain links TRBV6-6 with TRBJ2-1; possibly TRBD1 or TRBD2 for D (5 bases each). The V end was cut by 0 bases, the J end by 9 bases, with 12 bases between. This CDR3 comprises 14 residues. CDR1 is MNHNY and CDR2 is SVGAGI in the germline V gene (reference sequence). The chain's CDR3 is CASSYSTGAPEQFF. The CDR3 DNA sequence: TGTGCCAGCAGTTACTCTACCGGGGCCCCTGAGCAGTTCTTC.

This clonotype came up many times. The gene calls are TRBV7-9 and TRBJ2-7; 8 bases align to TRBD1. The CDR3 covers 16 residues. J gave up 0 bases and V 5 bases, and 9 bases lay outside the gene matches. CDR1 SEHNR and CDR2 FQNEAQ come from the germline V gene (reference sequence). In nucleotides, the CDR3 is TGTGCCAGCAGCAAGACAGGGGATGGACCCTCCTACGAGCAGTACGTC. Translated: CASSKTGDGPSYEQYV.

The V call is TRBV4-2, the J call TRBJ2-7; the D is unclear. The germline V gene has CDR1 LGHNA and CDR2 YNFKEQ. The ends were cut back, 0 bases at V and 5 bases at J, with 11 bases in the middle. The CDR3 is made up of 14 amino acids. The chain's CDR3 is CASSQEGGWDEQYF. The CDR3 DNA follows: TGTGCCAGCAGCCAAGAGGGCGGTTGGGACGAGCAGTACTTC.

The chain employs TRBV5-1 and TRBJ2-7, with 9 bases lining up with TRBD1. CDR3 length equals 14 residues. Germline lookup yields CDR1 SGHRS and CDR2 YFSETQ. The trim removed 0 bases at V and 2 bases at J, leaving 0 bases unmatched. CDR3 sequence: CASSLGTGAYEQYV. CDR3 DNA: TGCGCCAGCAGCTTGGGGACAGGGGCCTACGAGCAGTACGTC.

This rearrangement joins TRBV7-9 to TRBJ2-3; D not certain. Trimming stripped 2 bases from V and 6 bases from J, with 9 bases between. Germline values: CDR1 SEHNR, CDR2 FQNEAQ (reference sequence). The CDR3 runs to 13 residues. The CDR3 here is CASSLTPGDTQYF. The CDR3 coding sequence is TGTGCCAGCAGCTTAACCCCTGGGGATACGCAGTATTTT.

In this sample, this clonotype turned up a few times. The rearrangement links TRBV19 to TRBJ2-2; 7 nucleotides align to TRBD2. CDR1 and CDR2 from the germline V gene are LNHDA and SQIVND (reference sequence). The CDR3 extends over 15 amino acids. V was clipped by 5 bases and J by 1 base; unmatched bases: 4. DNA of the CDR3: TGTGCCAGTAGTTTACTAGCGCTGAACACCGGGGAGCTGTTTTTT. It encodes CASSLLALNTGELFF.

In its sample, this clonotype was seen a few times. The chain carries TRBV5-4 and TRBJ2-7, with TRBD1 matching 7 bases. The CDR3 is 13 amino acids. CDR1 is SGHNT, CDR2 YYREEE, per germline (reference sequence). V was clipped by 8 bases and J by 1 base; unmatched bases: 6. The DNA for the CDR3 is TGTGCCAGTCGACCGGGACAGTCCTACGAGCAGTACTTC. Residues: CASRPGQSYEQYF.

This clonotype occurred many times. CDR3 DNA: TGTGCCAGCAGTTTTGGACCCTACGAGCAGTACGTC. It codes for CASSFGPYEQYV. The V gene is TRBV6-2 or TRBV6-3, the J gene TRBJ2-7; no firm D call. Germline CDR1 is MNHEY and CDR2 is SVGEGT. Trimming took off 4 bases at V and 2 bases at J, with 6 bases between the two ends. CDR3 length: 12 amino acids.

V usage is TRBV7-9 and J usage is TRBJ1-2; possibly TRBD1 for D (5 bases). Looked up from germline, CDR1 is SEHNR and CDR2 is FQNEAQ (reference sequence). The CDR3 has 15 residues. V was pared by 5 bases and J by 1 base, with 14 bases between. CDR3 loop: CASSAQNRHNYGYTF. The CDR3 DNA follows: TGTGCCAGCAGCGCCCAAAACAGGCATAACTATGGCTACACCTTC.

A note on this clonotype: One base away lies a much larger clone, so this may be a sequencing read error. The chain links TRBV27 to TRBJ2-3; 14 nucleotides align to TRBD2. Germline CDR1 MNHEY, CDR2 SMNVEV (reference sequence). This CDR3 is 16 amino acids long. The CDR3: CASSLGLAGGTVTQYF. CDR3 nucleotides: TGTGCCAGCAGTTTAGGACTAGCGGGGGGAACAGTTACGCAGTATTTT.

CDR3 sequence: CASSIRASNQPQHF. DNA for the CDR3: TGTGCCAGTAGTATCCGGGCGAGCAATCAGCCCCAGCATTTT. This rearrangement joins TRBV19 to TRBJ1-5; D gene unclear. Per germline, CDR1 LNHDA and CDR2 SQIVND (reference sequence). V was trimmed by 3 bases and J by 1 base, leaving 7 bases between them. There are 14 residues in the CDR3.

The chain links TRBV2 to TRBJ2-7; no definite D call. V shed 3 bases and J shed 7 bases, with 10 bases lying between them. Germline assignment: CDR1 SNHLY and CDR2 FYNNEI. There are 12 residues in the CDR3. The chain's CDR3 is CASSDPLREQYF. CDR3 in DNA: TGTGCCAGCAGTGATCCCCTCCGGGAGCAGTACTTC.

This clonotype was detected ten times or more. The V gene is TRBV12-3 or TRBV12-4, the J gene TRBJ2-1; 8 bases map to TRBD2. V dropped 2 bases and J dropped 15; count of bases not matched to a gene: 12. The CDR3 length is 14 residues. The CDR3 is CASSLTGGLFSGFF. The CDR3, as DNA: TGTGCCAGCAGTTTAACGGGGGGGCTTTTTAGTGGGTTCTTC.

This clonotype showed up just a few times. The V call is TRBV19, the J call TRBJ1-2, with a tentative D call TRBD1 (5 bases). The CDR3 covers 15 residues. V was clipped by 0 bases and J by 6 bases, with 14 bases between them. CDR1 is LNHDA, CDR2 SQIVND, per germline (reference sequence). The CDR3 is CASSIDSSGIDGYTF. The CDR3 region has the DNA TGTGCCAGTAGTATAGATTCTTCAGGGATCGATGGCTACACCTTC.

This clonotype showed up many times. The chain employs TRBV27 and TRBJ2-7, with D possibly matching TRBD1 (6 bases). The V gene's germline CDR1 is MNHEY and CDR2 SMNVEV (reference sequence). With 5 bases removed from V and 4 bases from J, the gap between germline ends came to 15 bases. The CDR3 loop spans 14 amino acids. CDR3: CASSPGTPNYEQYV. CDR3 DNA: TGTGCCAGCAGTCCCGGGACACCTAATTACGAGCAGTACGTC.

This clonotype was observed many times. CDR3 in amino acids: CASSQVSGSYNEQFF. In nucleotides, the CDR3 is TGTGCCAGCAGCCAAGTCTCTGGCTCCTACAATGAGCAGTTCTTC. V gene TRBV14 combines with J gene TRBJ2-1; D not certain. The CDR3 is 15 amino acids. CDR1 is SGHDN and CDR2 is FVKESK in the germline V gene. Between the trimmed V and J ends, which lost 1 base and 0 bases, there was a span of 7 bases.

In its sample, this clonotype was seen many times. The gene calls are TRBV18 and TRBJ1-2; TRBD1 is a possible D gene (6 bases). Trimming took off 2 bases at V and 7 bases at J, with 11 bases between the two ends. The CDR3 consists of 13 residues. Looked up from germline, CDR1 is KGHSH and CDR2 is LQKENI. The CDR3 sequence is CASSPGGAGGYTF. The CDR3 nucleotides are TGTGCCAGCTCACCAGGGGGGGCTGGTGGCTACACCTTC. Full variable domain (remainder filled in from reference TRBV18 and TRBJ1-2): NAGVMQNPRHLVRRRGQEARLRCSPMKGHSHVYWYRQLPEEGLKFMVYLQKENIIDESGMPKERFSAEFPKEGPSILRIQQVVRGDSAAYFCASSPGGAGGYTFGSGTRLTVV.

This chain links TRBV4-1 with TRBJ2-7, with D hard to call. V was clipped by 3 bases and J by 6 bases, with 12 bases between them. CDR1 MGHRA and CDR2 YSYEKL come from the germline V gene. The CDR3 extends over 13 amino acids. Here the CDR3 DNA reads TGCGCCAGCAGCCACGGACCGTGGGGCGAGCAGTACTTC. Residues: CASSHGPWGEQYF.

J is TRBJ2-3 and V is TRBV11-2, with TRBD2 identical over 10 bases. The CDR3 covers 15 residues. CDR1 and CDR2 from the germline V gene are SGHAT and FQNNGV. Trimming at V came to 5 bases and at J to 0 bases, leaving 2 bases not matched to a gene. CDR3 nucleotide sequence: TGTGCCAGCAGCGGACTAGCGGTTAGCACAGATACGCAGTATTTT. Amino acids: CASSGLAVSTDTQYF.

The table lists this clonotype with many counts. The chain uses TRBV5-1 and TRBJ1-1, with TRBD1 identical over 7 bases. Trimming removed 4 bases from V and 4 bases from J; junction bases left unmatched: 4. Germline assignment: CDR1 SGHRS and CDR2 YFSETQ. CDR3 length: 13 amino acids. This CDR3 is CASSPTGITEAFF. The CDR3 DNA reads as TGCGCCAGCAGCCCGACAGGGATCACTGAAGCTTTCTTT.

The table lists this clonotype with a few counts. The V gene is TRBV13, the J gene TRBJ2-2; D is unresolved. CDR3 size: 13 residues. Trimming shortened V by 8 bases and J by 1 base, and 8 bases separated the two germline ends. Per germline, CDR1 PRHDT and CDR2 FYEKMQ (reference sequence). In DNA, the CDR3 is TGTGCCAGCGCGGCAGGGAACACCGGGGAGCTGTTTTTT. It yields the protein CASAAGNTGELFF. Using reference TRBV13 and TRBJ2-2 for the parts outside the CDR3, the full variable domain is AAGVIQSPRHLIKEKRETATLKCYPIPRHDTVYWYQQGPGQDPQFLISFYEKMQSDKGSIPDRFSAQQFSDYHSELNMSSLELGDSALYFCASAAGNTGELFFGEGSRLTVL.

The rearrangement joins TRBV7-9 to TRBJ1-1; D is unresolved. The germline V gene encodes CDR1 SEHNR and CDR2 FQNEAQ (reference sequence). V was trimmed by 1 base and J by 4 bases, leaving 10 bases between them. This CDR3 has 14 amino acids. Here the CDR3 reads CASSLVPSATEAFF. CDR3 DNA: TGTGCCAGCAGCTTAGTCCCTTCGGCCACTGAAGCTTTCTTT.

This clonotype was detected only a few times. The chain is built from TRBV5-1 and TRBJ2-5, with D tentatively TRBD1 (5 bases). This CDR3 is built from 16 residues. Trimming left V 0 bases short and J 2 bases short, with 14 bases between. CDR1 and CDR2 (germline): SGHRS, YFSETQ. CDR3 amino acids: CASSLARAGWQETQYF. CDR3 in DNA: TGCGCCAGCAGCTTGGCCAGGGCAGGGTGGCAAGAGACCCAGTACTTC.

In DNA, the CDR3 is TGTGCCAGCGGCCGGACCCGGGGTGTAAGCGGGGGACGCACAGATACGCAGTATTTT. Encoded protein: CASGRTRGVSGGRTDTQYF. V gene TRBV6-2 or TRBV6-3 combines with J gene TRBJ2-3; 8 bases align to TRBD2. The CDR3 sequence is 19 residues long. Trimming removed 8 bases from V and 1 base from J; junction bases left unmatched: 20. Germline assignment: CDR1 MNHEY and CDR2 SVGEGT.

This clonotype showed up many times. The chain recombines TRBV9 with TRBJ2-7; TRBD1 might be the D (5 bases). The ends were cut back, 0 bases at V and 2 bases at J, with 12 bases in the middle. The CDR3 extends over 15 amino acids. Germline values: CDR1 SGDLS, CDR2 YYNGEE. CDR3 sequence: CASSVGQGLTYEQYF. CDR3 coding DNA: TGTGCCAGCAGCGTAGGGCAGGGCTTAACCTACGAGCAGTACTTC.

This clonotype was seen more than once but under ten times. The J gene is TRBJ2-5, the V gene TRBV20-1; the D gene could be TRBD1 or TRBD2 (5 bases each). V shed 5 bases and J shed 7 bases, with 20 bases lying between them. Germline V gives CDR1 DFQATT, CDR2 SNEGSKA (reference sequence). The CDR3 loop spans 14 amino acids. CDR3 DNA sequence: TGCAGTGCTCCTCCCCTGGGGGAAGGAGGGACCCAGTACTTC. This translates into CSAPPLGEGGTQYF.